The source of this T cell receptor (beta chain) is a study of blood T cell repertoires in COVID-19 (dated by TCRdb to 2019 to 2021). For context, the study as a whole: Samples from collaborators originated in the United States, Italy and Spain and spanned both the acute and convalescent phases of COVID-19. The prospective study material was composed of cDNA or gDNA derived from T cells, B-cell-depleted T cells, or PBMCs. Deeply sampled blood TCRbeta repertoires from subjects exposed to, actively infected with, or recovered from COVID-19 were included in the dataset. A freely available public database, intended as a resource for researchers studying the immune response to SARS-CoV-2, is where the repertoires were released. The samples were drawn from the first 160 participants of the ongoing ImmuneRACE study and from about 1,200 subjects provided by 6 global collaborators. Sample metadata almost always included a de-identified subject ID, COVID-19 status, age in years and sex. Where HLA class I and class II types were available, the types were taken from metadata supplied by the sample provider, not from assay-based typing.

Concerning this clone itself: The target of this receptor is not known. No much larger clone is present one base from it, and per-base qualities are unavailable. The same CDR3 arises from other DNA sequences in this sample as well.

Summary of the overall study and its limitations: How much clinical and demographic metadata was included differed by source and by participant, and the metadata was provided uncurated.

TCRbeta CDR3 regions were amplified from genomic DNA by means of the immunoSEQ Assay, a bias-controlled multiplex PCR. Per the source publication's procedure: Within the assay, amplification of reference gene primers was used to estimate how many nucleated cells each sample contained. To quantify the absolute abundance of each unique TCRbeta CDR3 rearrangement, sequence reads were collapsed and filtered. For each sample, productive Simpson clonality was calculated as the square root of Simpson's diversity index across productive rearrangements. In its TCRdb copy, this immuneACCESS table keeps in-frame sequences only and misses some clones. Where compared with another copy, unresolved V genes explain less than half of these, and the others have no known cause. The V and J calls and clone size come from that table; D and trimming were worked out from the DNA. Counted in this sample were 200,000 or so clones; approximately 82% of them appeared once. The top ten hold approximately 6.9% of the sample.

Reading the germline V gene gives CDR1 SGHRS and CDR2 YFSETQ. The junction shows trimming of 0 bases on V and 0 bases on J, plus 7 bases between the germline ends. Including the terminal cysteine and phenylalanine, the CDR3 comprises 15 residues. Only the CDR3 part of the read is kept: 45 bases, read in frame from the first base. The collaborating institutions used their own protocols to collect whole blood in K2EDTA tubes. Collaborator samples were shipped for TCRbeta analysis as frozen whole blood, isolated PBMCs, or DNA extracted from either sample type. What was sequenced was peripheral blood. The chain is made from TRBV5-1 and TRBJ1-3, with no D gene named confidently. The receptor was isolated from a human donor with acute or convalescent COVID-19. The donor label of this sample is uncertain. The CDR3 in this case is CASSLAGNSGNTIYF. The DNA sequence reads TGCGCCAGCAGCTTGGCCGGGAACTCTGGAAACACCATATATTTT.